One TCR beta chain is described in this entry. The antigen is unknown. Germline CDR1 is SGHVS and CDR2 is FNYEAQ. CDR3 length: 15 residues. The ends lost 5 bases at V and 6 bases at J; junction bases unmatched: 9. This sample was taken from a study of shared clonotypes between healthy human individuals. Regarding the study as a whole: Deeper or shallower sequencing was expected to change how clonotypes are shared among donors.

Assay execution proceeded at the deep level. Clones were sequenced by immunoSEQ multiplex PCR, and TCRdb holds only the in-frame ones, with some missing. This repertoire shows approximately 480,000 clones, almost 80% found once; its top ten account for approximately 12%. Recent vaccinations or acute infections were absent in the healthy HIV-negative adult donors. The material sequenced was PBMCs. This chain links TRBV7-6 with TRBJ2-2, with 7 bases lining up with TRBD2. The clonotype originates from a middle-aged woman in good health. Some clones in this sample may be carry-over from other donors' samples. CDR3 sequence (DNA): TGTGCCAGCAGCCCCCGGCAAACTAGCGCCGGGGAGCTGTTTTTT. It is translated as CASSPRQTSAGELFF.